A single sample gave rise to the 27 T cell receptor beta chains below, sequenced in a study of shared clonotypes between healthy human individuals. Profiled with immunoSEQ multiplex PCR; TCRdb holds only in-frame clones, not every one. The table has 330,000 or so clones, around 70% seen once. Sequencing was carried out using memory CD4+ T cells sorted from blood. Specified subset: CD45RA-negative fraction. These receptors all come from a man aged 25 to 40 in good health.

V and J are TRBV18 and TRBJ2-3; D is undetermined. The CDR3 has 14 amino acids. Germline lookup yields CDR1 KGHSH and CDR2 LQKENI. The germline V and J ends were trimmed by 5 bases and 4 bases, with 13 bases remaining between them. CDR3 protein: CASSSNRWPDTQYF. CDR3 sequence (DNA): TGTGCCAGCTCATCAAACCGCTGGCCAGATACGCAGTATTTT.

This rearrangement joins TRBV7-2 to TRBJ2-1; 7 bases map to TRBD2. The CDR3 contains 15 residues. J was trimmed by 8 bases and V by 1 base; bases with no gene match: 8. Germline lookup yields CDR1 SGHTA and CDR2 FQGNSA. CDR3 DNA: TGTGCCAGCAGCTTAGAGGGAGGGCCGATCTATGAGCAGTTCTTC. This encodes CASSLEGGPIYEQFF.

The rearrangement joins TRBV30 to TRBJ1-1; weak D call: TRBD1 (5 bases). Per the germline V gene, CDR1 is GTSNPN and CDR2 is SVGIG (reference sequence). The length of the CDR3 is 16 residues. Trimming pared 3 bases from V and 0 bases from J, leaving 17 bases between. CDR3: CAWRAGARILNTEAFF. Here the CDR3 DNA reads TGTGCCTGGAGGGCCGGGGCCCGAATATTGAACACTGAAGCTTTCTTT.

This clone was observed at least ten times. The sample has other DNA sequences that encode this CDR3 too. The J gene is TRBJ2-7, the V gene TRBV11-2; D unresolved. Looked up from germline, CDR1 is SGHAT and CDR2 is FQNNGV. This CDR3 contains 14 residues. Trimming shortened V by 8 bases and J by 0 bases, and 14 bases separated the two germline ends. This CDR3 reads CASRKIPNSYEQYF. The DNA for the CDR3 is TGTGCCAGCCGCAAGATTCCAAACTCCTACGAGCAGTACTTC.

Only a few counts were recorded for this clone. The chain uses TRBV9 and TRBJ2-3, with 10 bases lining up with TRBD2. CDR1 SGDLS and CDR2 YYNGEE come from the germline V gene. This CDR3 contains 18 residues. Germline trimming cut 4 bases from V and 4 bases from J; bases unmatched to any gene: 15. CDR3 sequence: CASSRLAGAGVSADTQYF. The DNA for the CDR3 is TGTGCCAGCAGCCGGCTAGCGGGAGCTGGGGTCAGCGCAGATACGCAGTATTTT.

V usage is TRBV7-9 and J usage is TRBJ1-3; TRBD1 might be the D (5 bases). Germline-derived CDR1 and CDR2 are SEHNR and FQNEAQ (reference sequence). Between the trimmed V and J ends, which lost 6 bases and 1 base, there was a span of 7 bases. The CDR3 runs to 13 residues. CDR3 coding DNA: TGTGCCAGCAGTCAGGGTTCTGGAAACACCATATATTTT. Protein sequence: CASSQGSGNTIYF.

This CDR3 reads CASSLGQFPYNEQFF. The CDR3 DNA sequence: TGCGCCAGCAGTCTGGGACAATTCCCCTACAATGAGCAGTTCTTC. The V call is TRBV4-3, the J call TRBJ2-1; a weak D match, TRBD1 (6 bases). There are 15 residues in the CDR3. Germline CDR1 LGHNA, CDR2 YSLEER. V gave up 6 bases and J gave up 2 bases, with 14 bases separating them.

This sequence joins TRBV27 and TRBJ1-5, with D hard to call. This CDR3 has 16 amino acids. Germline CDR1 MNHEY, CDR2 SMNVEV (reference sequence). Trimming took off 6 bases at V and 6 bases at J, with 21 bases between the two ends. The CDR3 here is CASSLRNNGPVQPQHF. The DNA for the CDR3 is TGTGCCAGCAGCCTTAGAAACAACGGTCCTGTTCAGCCCCAGCATTTT.

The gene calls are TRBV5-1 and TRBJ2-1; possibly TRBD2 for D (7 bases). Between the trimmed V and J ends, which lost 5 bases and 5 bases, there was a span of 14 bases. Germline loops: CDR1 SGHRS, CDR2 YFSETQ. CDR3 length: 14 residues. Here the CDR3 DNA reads TGCGCCAGCAGGACCGGGGGGACAAACAATGAGCAGTTCTTC. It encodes CASRTGGTNNEQFF.

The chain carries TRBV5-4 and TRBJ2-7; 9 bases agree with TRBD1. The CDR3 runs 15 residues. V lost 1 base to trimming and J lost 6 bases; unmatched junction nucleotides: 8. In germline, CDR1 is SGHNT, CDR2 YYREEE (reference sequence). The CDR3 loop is CASSLPGDRAFEQYF. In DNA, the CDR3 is TGTGCCAGCAGCTTGCCAGGGGACAGGGCCTTCGAGCAGTACTTC.

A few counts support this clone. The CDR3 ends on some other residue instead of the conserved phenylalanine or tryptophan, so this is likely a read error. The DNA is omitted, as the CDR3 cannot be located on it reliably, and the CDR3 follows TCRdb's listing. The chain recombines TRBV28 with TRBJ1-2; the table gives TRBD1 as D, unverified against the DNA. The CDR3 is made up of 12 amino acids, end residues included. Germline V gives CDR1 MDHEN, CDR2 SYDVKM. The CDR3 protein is CASSSPTGETQL.

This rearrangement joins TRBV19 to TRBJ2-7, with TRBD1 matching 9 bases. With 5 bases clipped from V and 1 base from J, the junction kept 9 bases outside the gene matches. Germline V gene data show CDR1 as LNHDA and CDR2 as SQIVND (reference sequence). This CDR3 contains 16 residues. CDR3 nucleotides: TGTGCCAGTAGTCTTTCGGCCGGGACAGGGTCCTACGAGCAGTACTTC. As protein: CASSLSAGTGSYEQYF. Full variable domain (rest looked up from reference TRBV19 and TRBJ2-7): DGGITQSPKYLFRKEGQNVTLSCEQNLNHDAMYWYRQDPGQGLRLIYYSQIVNDFQKGDIAEGYSVSREKKESFPLTVTSAQKNPTAFYLCASSLSAGTGSYEQYFGPGTRLTVT.

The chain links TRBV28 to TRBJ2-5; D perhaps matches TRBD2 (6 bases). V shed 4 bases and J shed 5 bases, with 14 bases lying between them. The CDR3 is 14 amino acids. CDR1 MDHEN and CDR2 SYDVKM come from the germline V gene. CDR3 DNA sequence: TGTGCCAGCAGTTCCGCCAGGGCGGGGGAGACCCAGTACTTC. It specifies CASSSARAGETQYF.

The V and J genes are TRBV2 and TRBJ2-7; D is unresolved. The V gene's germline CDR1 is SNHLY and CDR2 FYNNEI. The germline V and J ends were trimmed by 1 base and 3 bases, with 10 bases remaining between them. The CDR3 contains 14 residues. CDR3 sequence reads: CASSEGPGIYEQYF. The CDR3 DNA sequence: TGTGCCAGCAGTGAAGGTCCAGGTATCTACGAGCAGTACTTC.

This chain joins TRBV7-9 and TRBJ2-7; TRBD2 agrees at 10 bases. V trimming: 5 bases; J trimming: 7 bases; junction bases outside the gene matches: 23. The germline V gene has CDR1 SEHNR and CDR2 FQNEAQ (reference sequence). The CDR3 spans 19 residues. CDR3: CASSPAGWDLASGSREQYF. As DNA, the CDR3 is TGTGCCAGCAGCCCCGCCGGGTGGGACCTCGCTAGCGGGAGCCGGGAGCAGTACTTC. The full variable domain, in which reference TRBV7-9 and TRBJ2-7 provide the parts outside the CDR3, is DTGVSQNPRHKITKRGQNVTFRCDPISEHNRLYWYRQTLGQGPEFLTYFQNEAQLEKSRLLSDRFSAERPKGSFSTLEIQRTEQGDSAMYLCASSPAGWDLASGSREQYFGPGTRLTVT.

In DNA form, the CDR3 reads TGTGCCAGCAGCTCAAGGACTAGCGTGACAGACCGAGATACGCAGTATTTT. It is translated as CASSSRTSVTDRDTQYF. This chain connects TRBV9 to TRBJ2-3; 9 positions agree with TRBD2. The trim removed 4 bases at V and 5 bases at J, leaving 14 bases unmatched. The CDR3 covers 17 residues. Germline V gene sequence: CDR1 SGDLS, CDR2 YYNGEE. The full variable domain, with the rest looked up from reference TRBV9 and TRBJ2-3, is DSGVTQTPKHLITATGQRVTLRCSPRSGDLSVYWYQQSLDQGLQFLIQYYNGEERAKGNILERFSAQQFPDLHSELNLSSLELGDSALYFCASSSRTSVTDRDTQYFGPGTRLTVL.

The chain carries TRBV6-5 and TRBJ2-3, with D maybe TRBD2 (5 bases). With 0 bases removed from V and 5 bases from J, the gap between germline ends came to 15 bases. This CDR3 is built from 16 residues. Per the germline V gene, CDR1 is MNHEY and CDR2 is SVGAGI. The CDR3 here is CASSYSELPSGDTQYF. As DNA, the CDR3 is TGTGCCAGCAGTTACTCGGAGCTCCCCAGCGGAGATACGCAGTATTTT.

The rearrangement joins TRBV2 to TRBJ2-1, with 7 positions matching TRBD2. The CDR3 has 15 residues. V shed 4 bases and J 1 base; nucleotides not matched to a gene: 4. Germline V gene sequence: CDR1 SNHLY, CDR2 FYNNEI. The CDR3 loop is CASSVSGKSYNEQFF. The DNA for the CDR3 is TGTGCCAGCAGTGTCAGCGGGAAATCCTACAATGAGCAGTTCTTC.

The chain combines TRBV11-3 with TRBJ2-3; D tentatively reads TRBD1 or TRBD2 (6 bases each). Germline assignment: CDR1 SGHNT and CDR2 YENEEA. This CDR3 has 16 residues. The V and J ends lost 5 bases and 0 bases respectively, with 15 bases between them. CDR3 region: CASSLAPGASTDTQYF. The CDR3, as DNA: TGTGCCAGCAGCCTTGCCCCGGGGGCTAGCACAGATACGCAGTATTTT.

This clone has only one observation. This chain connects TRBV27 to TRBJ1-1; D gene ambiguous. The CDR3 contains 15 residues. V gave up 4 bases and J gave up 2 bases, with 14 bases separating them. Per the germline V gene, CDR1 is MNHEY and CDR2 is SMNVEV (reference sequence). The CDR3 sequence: CASSSSRLINTEAFF. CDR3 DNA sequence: TGTGCCAGCAGTTCCAGTAGACTTATTAACACTGAAGCTTTCTTT.

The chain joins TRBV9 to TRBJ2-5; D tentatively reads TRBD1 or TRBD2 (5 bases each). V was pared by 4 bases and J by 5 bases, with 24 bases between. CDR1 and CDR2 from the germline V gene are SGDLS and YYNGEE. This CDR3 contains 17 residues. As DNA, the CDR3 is TGTGCCAGCAGCCCTAGAGGGGACCGCTTGGCTGGGGAGACCCAGTACTTC. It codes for CASSPRGDRLAGETQYF.

The CDR3 sequence: CASSLGSLGTEAFF. The CDR3 DNA sequence: TGTGCCAGCAGCTTGGGGTCGTTGGGTACTGAAGCTTTCTTT. The gene calls are TRBV5-4 and TRBJ1-1; D call uncertain. This CDR3 comprises 14 residues. V gave up 0 bases and J gave up 5 bases, with 11 bases separating them. CDR1 is SGHNT, CDR2 YYREEE, per germline (reference sequence).

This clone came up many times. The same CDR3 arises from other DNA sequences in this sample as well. The CDR3 reads CASSVAGLAGGSYNEQFF. The DNA of the CDR3 is TGTGCCAGCAGCGTAGCCGGACTAGCGGGAGGGTCCTACAATGAGCAGTTCTTC. The chain carries TRBV9 and TRBJ2-1; 15 nucleotides match TRBD2. The CDR3 loop spans 18 amino acids. After removal of 0 bases from V and 1 base from J, the junction contained 2 bases not matched to a gene. Germline V gene lookup returns CDR1 SGDLS and CDR2 YYNGEE.

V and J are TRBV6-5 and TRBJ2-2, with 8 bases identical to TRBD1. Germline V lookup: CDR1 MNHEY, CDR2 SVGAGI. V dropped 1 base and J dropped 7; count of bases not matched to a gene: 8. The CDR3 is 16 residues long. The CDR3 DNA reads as TGTGCCAGCAGTTACTTACCGACAGGGGAAAGCGGGGAGCTGTTTTTT. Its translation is CASSYLPTGESGELFF.

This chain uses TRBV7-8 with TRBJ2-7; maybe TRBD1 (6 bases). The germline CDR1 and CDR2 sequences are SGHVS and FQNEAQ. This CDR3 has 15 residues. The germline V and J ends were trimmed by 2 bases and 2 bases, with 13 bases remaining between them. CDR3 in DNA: TGTGCCAGCAGCTTAATACTCAGGGGAGCCTACGAGCAGTACTTC. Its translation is CASSLILRGAYEQYF.

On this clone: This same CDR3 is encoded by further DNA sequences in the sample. This chain's CDR3 is CASSLGGYTF. As DNA, the CDR3 is TGTGCCAGCTCTCTAGGGGGCTACACCTTC. V usage is TRBV6-1 and J usage is TRBJ1-2; D is unresolved. This CDR3 comprises 10 residues. The germline gives CDR1 MNHNS, CDR2 SASEGT. V shed 8 bases and J shed 8 bases, with 9 bases lying between them.

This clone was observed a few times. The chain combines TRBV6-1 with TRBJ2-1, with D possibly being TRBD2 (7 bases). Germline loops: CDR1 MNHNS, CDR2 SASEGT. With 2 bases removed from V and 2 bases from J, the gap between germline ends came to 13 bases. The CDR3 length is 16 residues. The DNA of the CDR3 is TGTGCCAGCAGTGAACCTGGGGAGGGGGCCTACAATGAGCAGTTCTTC. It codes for CASSEPGEGAYNEQFF.